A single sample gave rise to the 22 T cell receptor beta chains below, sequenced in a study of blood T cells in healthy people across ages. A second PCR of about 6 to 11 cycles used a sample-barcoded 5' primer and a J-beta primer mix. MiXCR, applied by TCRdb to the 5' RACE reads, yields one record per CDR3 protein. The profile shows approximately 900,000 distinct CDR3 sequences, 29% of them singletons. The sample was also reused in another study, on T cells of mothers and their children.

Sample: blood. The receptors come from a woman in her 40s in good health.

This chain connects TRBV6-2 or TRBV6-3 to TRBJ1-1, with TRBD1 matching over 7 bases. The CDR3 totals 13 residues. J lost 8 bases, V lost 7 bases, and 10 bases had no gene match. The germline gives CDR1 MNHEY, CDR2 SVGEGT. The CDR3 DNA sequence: TGTGCCAGCATCACGGGTGGCAGGGGGGAAGCTTTCTTT. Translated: CASITGGRGEAFF.

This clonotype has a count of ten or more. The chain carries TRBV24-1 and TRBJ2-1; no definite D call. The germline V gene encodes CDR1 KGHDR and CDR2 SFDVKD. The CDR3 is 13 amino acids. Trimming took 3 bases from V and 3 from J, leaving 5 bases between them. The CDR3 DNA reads TGTGCCACCAGTGATGCGATCTACAATGAGCAGTTCTTC. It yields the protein CATSDAIYNEQFF.

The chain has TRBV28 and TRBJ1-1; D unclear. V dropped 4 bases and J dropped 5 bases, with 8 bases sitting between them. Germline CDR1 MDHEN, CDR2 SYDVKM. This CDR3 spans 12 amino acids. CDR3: CASSSLMTEAFF. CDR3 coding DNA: TGTGCCAGCAGTTCCCTTATGACTGAAGCTTTCTTT.

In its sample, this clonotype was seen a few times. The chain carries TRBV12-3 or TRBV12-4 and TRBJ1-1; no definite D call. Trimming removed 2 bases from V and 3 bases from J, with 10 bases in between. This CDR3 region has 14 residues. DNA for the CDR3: TGTGCCAGCAGTTTATCGTCGGAATACACTGAAGCTTTCTTT. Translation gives CASSLSSEYTEAFF.

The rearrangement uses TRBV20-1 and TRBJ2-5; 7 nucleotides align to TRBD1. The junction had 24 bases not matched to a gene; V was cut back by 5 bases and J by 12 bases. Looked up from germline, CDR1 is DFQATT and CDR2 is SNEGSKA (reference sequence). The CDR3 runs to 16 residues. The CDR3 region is CSARNTGALNSYEEYF. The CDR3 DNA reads TGCAGTGCTCGAAATACAGGGGCCCTAAACTCCTACGAGGAGTACTTC.

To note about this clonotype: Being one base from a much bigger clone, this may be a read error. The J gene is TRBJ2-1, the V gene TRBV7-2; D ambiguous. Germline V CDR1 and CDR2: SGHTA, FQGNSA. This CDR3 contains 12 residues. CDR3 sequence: CASSFTYNKQFF. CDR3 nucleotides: TGTGCCAGCAGCTTTACCTACAATAAGCAGTTCTTC. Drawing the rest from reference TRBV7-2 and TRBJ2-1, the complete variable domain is GAGVSQSPSNKVTEKGKDVELRCDPISGHTALYWYRQSLGQGLEFLIYFQGNSAPDKSGLPSDRFSAERTGGSVSTLTIQRTQQEDSAVYLCASSFTYNKQFFGPGTRLTVL.

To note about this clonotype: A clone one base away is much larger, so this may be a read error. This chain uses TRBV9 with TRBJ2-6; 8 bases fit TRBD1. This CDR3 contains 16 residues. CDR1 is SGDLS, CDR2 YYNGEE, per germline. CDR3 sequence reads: CASSVQGAVGASVLTF. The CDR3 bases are TGTGCCAGCAGCGTACAGGGGGCGGTTGGGGCCAGCGTCCTGACTTTC.

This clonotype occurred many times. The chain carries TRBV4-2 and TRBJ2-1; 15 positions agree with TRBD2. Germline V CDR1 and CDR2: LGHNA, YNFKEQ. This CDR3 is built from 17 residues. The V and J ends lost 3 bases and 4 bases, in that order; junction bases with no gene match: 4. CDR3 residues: CASSQVGLAGGYNEQFF. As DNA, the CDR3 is TGTGCCAGCAGCCAGGTCGGACTAGCGGGGGGGTACAATGAGCAGTTCTTC.

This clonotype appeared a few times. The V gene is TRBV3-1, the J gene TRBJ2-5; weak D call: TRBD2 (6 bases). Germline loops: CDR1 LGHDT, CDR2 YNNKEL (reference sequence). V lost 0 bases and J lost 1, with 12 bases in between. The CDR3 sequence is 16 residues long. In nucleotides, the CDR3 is TGTGCCAGCAGCCAAGATCGGCAACTAGCCCAAGAGACCCAGTACTTC. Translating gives CASSQDRQLAQETQYF.

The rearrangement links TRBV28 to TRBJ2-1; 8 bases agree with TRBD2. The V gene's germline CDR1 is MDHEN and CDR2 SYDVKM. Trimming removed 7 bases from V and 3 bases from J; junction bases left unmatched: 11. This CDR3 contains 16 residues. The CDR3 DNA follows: TGTGCCAGCAAATCTCCCGGGACTAGAAACTACAATGAGCAGTTCTTC. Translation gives CASKSPGTRNYNEQFF.

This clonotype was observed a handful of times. The CDR3 coding sequence is TGTGCCAGCAGCTGGGACATGGACACTGAAGCTTTCTTT. It is translated as CASSWDMDTEAFF. The V call is TRBV5-6, the J call TRBJ1-1, with a weak D call TRBD1 (6 bases). The CDR3 has 13 amino acids. V was pared by 3 bases and J by 3 bases, with 9 bases between. CDR1 and CDR2 from the germline V gene are SGHDT and YYEEEE.

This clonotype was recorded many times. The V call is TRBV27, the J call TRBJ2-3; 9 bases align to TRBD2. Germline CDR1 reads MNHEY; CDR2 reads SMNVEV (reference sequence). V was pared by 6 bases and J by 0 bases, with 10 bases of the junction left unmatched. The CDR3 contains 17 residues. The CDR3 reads CASRGGGVSYSTDTQYF. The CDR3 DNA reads TGTGCCAGCAGAGGCGGGGGGGTAAGCTATAGCACAGATACGCAGTATTTT.

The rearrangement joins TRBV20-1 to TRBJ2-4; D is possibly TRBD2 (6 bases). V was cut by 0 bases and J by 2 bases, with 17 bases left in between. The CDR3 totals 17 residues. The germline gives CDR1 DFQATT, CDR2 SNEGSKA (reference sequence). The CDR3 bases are TGCAGTGCTAGAGATCTGGGGGGACCCCTCCCCAAAAACATTCAGTACTTC. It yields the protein CSARDLGGPLPKNIQYF.

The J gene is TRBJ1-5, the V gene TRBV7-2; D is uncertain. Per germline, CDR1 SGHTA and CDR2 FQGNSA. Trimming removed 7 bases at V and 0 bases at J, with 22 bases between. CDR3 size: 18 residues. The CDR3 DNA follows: TGTGCCAGCAACCACCCACCCGGTGGCAGGCATAGCAATCAGCCCCAGCATTTT. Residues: CASNHPPGGRHSNQPQHF.

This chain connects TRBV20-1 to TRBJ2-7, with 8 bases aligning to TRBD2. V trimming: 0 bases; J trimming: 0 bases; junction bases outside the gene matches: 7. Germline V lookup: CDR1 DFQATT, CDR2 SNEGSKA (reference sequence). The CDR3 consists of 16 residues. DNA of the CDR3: TGCAGTGCTAGAGATCGGGAGCGGGAGAGCTCCTACGAGCAGTACTTC. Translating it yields CSARDRERESSYEQYF.

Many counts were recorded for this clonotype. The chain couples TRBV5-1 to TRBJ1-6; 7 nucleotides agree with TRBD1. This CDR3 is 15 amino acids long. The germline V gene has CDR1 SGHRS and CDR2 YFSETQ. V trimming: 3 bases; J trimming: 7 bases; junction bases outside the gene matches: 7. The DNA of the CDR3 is TGCGCCAGCAGCTCCGGTGGACAGGACAATTCACCCCTCCACTTT. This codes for CASSSGGQDNSPLHF.

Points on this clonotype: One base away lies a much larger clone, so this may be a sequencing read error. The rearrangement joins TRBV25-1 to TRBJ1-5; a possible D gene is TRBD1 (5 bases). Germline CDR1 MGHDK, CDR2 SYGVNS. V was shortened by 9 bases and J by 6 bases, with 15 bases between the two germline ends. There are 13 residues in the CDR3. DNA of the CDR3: TGTGCCAGGAAAGGGGCGGCGGGTCAGCCCCAGCATTTT. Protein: CARKGAAGQPQHF.

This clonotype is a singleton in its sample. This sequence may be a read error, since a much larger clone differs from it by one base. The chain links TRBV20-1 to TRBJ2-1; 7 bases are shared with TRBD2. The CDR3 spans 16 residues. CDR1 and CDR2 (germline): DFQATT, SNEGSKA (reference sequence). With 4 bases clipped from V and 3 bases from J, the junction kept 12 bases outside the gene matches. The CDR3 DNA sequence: TGCAGTGCTAAAGATCAGTCGGGGGGATACTACAATGAGCAGTTCTTC. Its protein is CSAKDQSGGYYNEQFF.

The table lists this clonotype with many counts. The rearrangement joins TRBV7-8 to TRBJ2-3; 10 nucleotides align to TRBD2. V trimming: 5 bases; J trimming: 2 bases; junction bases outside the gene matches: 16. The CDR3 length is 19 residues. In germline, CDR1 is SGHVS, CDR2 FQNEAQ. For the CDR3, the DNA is TGTGCCAGCAGCCCTAAAATAGCGGGGGGTACGGGGACCACAGATACGCAGTATTTT. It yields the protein CASSPKIAGGTGTTDTQYF. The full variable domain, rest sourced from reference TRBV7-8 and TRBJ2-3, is GAGVSQSPRYKVAKRGQDVALRCDPISGHVSLFWYQQALGQGPEFLTYFQNEAQLDKSGLPSDRFFAERPEGSVSTLKIQRTQQEDSAVYLCASSPKIAGGTGTTDTQYFGPGTRLTVL.

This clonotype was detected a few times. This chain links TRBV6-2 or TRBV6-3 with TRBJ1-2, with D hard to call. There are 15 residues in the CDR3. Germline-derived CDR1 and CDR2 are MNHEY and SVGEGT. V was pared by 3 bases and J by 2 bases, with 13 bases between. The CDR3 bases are TGTGCCAGCAGTTATAGAGGTTCTGCAAACTATGGCTACACCTTC. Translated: CASSYRGSANYGYTF.

As DNA, the CDR3 is TGCAGTACCAATCCGGGACAGGGGGCGCATACTCCTTTCTTT. The encoded protein is CSTNPGQGAHTPFF. The chain couples TRBV20-1 to TRBJ1-1, with TRBD1 matching 12 bases. Germline V CDR1 and CDR2: DFQATT, SNEGSKA (reference sequence). CDR3 length: 14 residues. The V segment lost 8 bases and the J segment 12 bases; nucleotides outside the gene matches: 16.

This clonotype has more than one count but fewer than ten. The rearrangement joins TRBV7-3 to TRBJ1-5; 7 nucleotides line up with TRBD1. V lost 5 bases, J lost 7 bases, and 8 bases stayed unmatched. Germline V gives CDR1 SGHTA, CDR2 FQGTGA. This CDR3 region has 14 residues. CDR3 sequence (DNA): TGTGCCAGCAGCGTATACAGGGGCGGACAGCCCCAGCATTTT. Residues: CASSVYRGGQPQHF.